Listed below are T cell receptor beta chains from one sample, sequenced in a study of siplizumab effects on memory and regulatory T cells. Measured with immunoSEQ multiplex PCR; TCRdb has only the in-frame clones, and not every one. In the table there are 85,000 to 90,000 clones, 90% of which are singletons. The sample taken for sequencing was CD4+ T cells sorted from blood. These TCRs come from a human donor in good health. Both conserved end residues are part of each CDR3. A D gene is named only where the DNA matches it firmly. Only some rows state a clone size, as once, few, many or a class for expanded clones.

v_call	d_call	j_call	clone_size	cdr3_nt	cdr3_aa
TRBV7-9	-	TRBJ1-1	-	TGTGCCAGCAGCTTGGGATCGACAGCCCCTGAAGCTTTCTTT	CASSLGSTAPEAFF
TRBV7-3	-	TRBJ1-1	-	TGTGCCAGCAGCTTAATGGCCCCGGGGGTAAACACTGAAGCTTTCTTT	CASSLMAPGVNTEAFF
TRBV2	-	TRBJ1-3	-	TGTGCCAGCAGTCGCGGCTCTGGAAACACCATATATTTT	CASSRGSGNTIYF
TRBV2	-	TRBJ2-1	-	TGTGCCAGCATTCCAGGGCCCTACAATGAGCAGTTCTTC	CASIPGPYNEQFF
TRBV5-1	-	TRBJ2-7	-	TGCGCCAGCAGCTTGGCCTTTCGGTCCGAGCAGTACTTC	CASSLAFRSEQYF
TRBV10-3	-	TRBJ2-1	-	TGTGCCATCAGTGAGGGGGATTACAATGAGCAGTTCTTC	CAISEGDYNEQFF
TRBV4-2	-	TRBJ1-2	-	TGTGCCAGCAGCCAAGAAAAAGGCTATGGCTACACCTTC	CASSQEKGYGYTF
TRBV25-1	TRBD2	TRBJ2-5	-	TGTGCCAGCAGTGTTCCGGGAGGGGGGACCCAGTACTTC	CASSVPGGGTQYF
TRBV7-9	TRBD2	TRBJ2-5	-	TGTGCCAGCAGCCCAGGGACTAGCGGGAGGAACCAAGAGACCCAGTACTTC	CASSPGTSGRNQETQYF
TRBV9	TRBD1	TRBJ1-3	-	TGTGCCAGCAGCGCGAGGACAGGGGCTGGAAACACCATATATTTT	CASSARTGAGNTIYF
TRBV6-5	-	TRBJ1-1	-	TGTGCCAGCAGTTCCGGGACGGGAAACACTGAAGCTTTCTTT	CASSSGTGNTEAFF
TRBV27	-	TRBJ2-7	once	TGTGCCAGCAGTCTTACAGGAGACTACGAGCAGTACTTC	CASSLTGDYEQYF
TRBV7-2	-	TRBJ1-3	-	TGTGCCAGCAGCTTAGCGGCCAGCTCTGGAAACACCATATATTTT	CASSLAASSGNTIYF
TRBV7-9	-	TRBJ2-7	-	TGTGCCAGCAGCCCCCCGGGTAACCTCGTTGGTGAGCAGTACTTC	CASSPPGNLVGEQYF
TRBV6-1	-	TRBJ1-2	-	TGTGCCAGCAGTGCCCGGTCACAGGCCCGAAAACACTATGGCTACACCTTC	CASSARSQARKHYGYTF
TRBV9	-	TRBJ1-2	-	TGTGCCAGCAGCGCCGGGGGGAGGTATGGCTACACCTTC	CASSAGGRYGYTF
TRBV19	-	TRBJ1-2	-	TGTGCCAGTTCTCCGGCTAACTATGGCTACACCTTC	CASSPANYGYTF
TRBV9	-	TRBJ1-5	-	TGTGCCAGCAGCGTAGGTGGGGACCGCAATCAGCCCCAGCATTTT	CASSVGGDRNQPQHF
TRBV30	-	TRBJ2-3	-	TGTGCCTGGAGTCCTACCGGAGATACGCAGTATTTT	CAWSPTGDTQYF
TRBV10-3	-	TRBJ2-2	-	TGTGCCATCAGTATAAGACTAAGCAGATACAGACGGGGAGCTGTTTTT	CAISIRLSRYRRGAVF
TRBV6-5	TRBD1	TRBJ1-4	-	TGTGCCAGCAGTCAGACAGGGAGGGAAAAACTGTTTTTT	CASSQTGREKLFF
TRBV7-2	-	TRBJ2-3	-	TGTGCCAGCAGCTTAGTCGGGCGCACAGATACGCAGTATTTT	CASSLVGRTDTQYF
TRBV4-1	TRBD1	TRBJ1-2	-	TGCGCCAGCAGCCAACCCGACAGGGACCAGGGCTACACCTTC	CASSQPDRDQGYTF
TRBV6-5	TRBD1	TRBJ1-2	-	TGTGCCAGCAGGTTACGACAGGGGAGTCGCTATGGCTACACCTTC	CASRLRQGSRYGYTF
TRBV7-9	-	TRBJ2-1	-	TGTGCCAGCAGCTTCATCGGGGTGGACTACAATGAGCAGTTCTTC	CASSFIGVDYNEQFF
TRBV9	-	TRBJ2-3	few	TGTGCCAGCAGCGTAAGCCTCACAGATACGCAGTATTTT	CASSVSLTDTQYF
TRBV5-6	-	TRBJ2-2	-	TGTGCCAGCAGCTTGGGGCGGGGGCTGGCCACCGGGGAGCTGTTTTTT	CASSLGRGLATGELFF
TRBV18	-	TRBJ2-1	-	TGTGCCAGCTCACCGCCCGGTGGTGAGCAGTTCTTC	CASSPPGGEQFF
TRBV6-5	-	TRBJ2-5	-	TGTGCCAGCAGTTACTCATCTCCCGTCCGTTGGTACTTC	CASSYSSPVRWYF
TRBV29-1	-	TRBJ1-2	-	TGCAGCGTTGAGAGAGCTTACGGCTACACCTTC	CSVERAYGYTF
TRBV7-3	TRBD2	TRBJ2-7	-	TGTGCCAGCAGCTTAACAGGGCTAGCGGGAGACTACGAGCAGTACTTC	CASSLTGLAGDYEQYF
TRBV11-3	TRBD2	TRBJ2-7	-	TGTGCCAGCAGCCTCGAGACTAGCGGGAGGCGGGAGCAGTACTTC	CASSLETSGRREQYF
TRBV5-4	TRBD1	TRBJ1-2	once	TGTGCCAGCAGCTTGGATTTAAGGACAGGGGGAGGGCATGGCTACACCTTC	CASSLDLRTGGGHGYTF
TRBV4-1	TRBD1	TRBJ2-7	-	TGCGCCAGCAGCCAAACTGGACAGGGGACCGGAGAGCAGTACTTC	CASSQTGQGTGEQYF
TRBV28	TRBD1	TRBJ1-2	-	TGTGCCAGCAGGTATCCGACTGGGACAGGGTCTAACTATGGCTACACCTTC	CASRYPTGTGSNYGYTF
TRBV27	-	TRBJ2-5	-	TGTGCCAGCAGTCCCCGGTCCACTTACACCGAGACCCAGTACTTC	CASSPRSTYTETQYF
TRBV7-3	-	TRBJ2-6	-	TGTGCCAGCAGCTTAGATCCCGTCTCTGGGGCCAACGTCCTGACTTTC	CASSLDPVSGANVLTF
TRBV30	TRBD1	TRBJ1-4	-	TGTGCCTGGAGTCGGACTCCACAGGGGAATGAAAAACTGTTTTTT	CAWSRTPQGNEKLFF
TRBV2	-	TRBJ1-2	once	TGTGCCAGCAGCGCCCTAAAAGGTCGTAGGGGCTACACCTTC	CASSALKGRRGYTF
TRBV2	TRBD1	TRBJ1-2	-	TGTGCCAGCAGTGAAAGGGACAGATATGGCTACACCTTC	CASSERDRYGYTF
TRBV25-1	TRBD2	TRBJ2-7	-	TGTGCCAGCAGTGAATTAGTAGGACTAGCGGGAGGGCCGGACGAGCAGTACTTC	CASSELVGLAGGPDEQYF
TRBV30	-	TRBJ2-7	-	TGTGCCTGGAGGGGACGACTCCTTACCTACGAGCAGTACTTC	CAWRGRLLTYEQYF
TRBV6-5	-	TRBJ2-7	-	TGTGCCAGCAGTCCAGATTGGTCCCGCGAGCAGTACTTC	CASSPDWSREQYF
TRBV15	TRBD2	TRBJ2-2	-	TGTGCCACCAGCCCCCGACTAGCGGGCCGTATCGGGGAGCTGTTTTTT	CATSPRLAGRIGELFF
TRBV6-6	TRBD1	TRBJ1-1	-	TGTGCCAGCAGTGGTGGGACAGGGTGGACTGAAGCTTTCTTT	CASSGGTGWTEAFF
TRBV11-2	-	TRBJ2-2	-	TGTGCCAGCAGCTTAGTGGGCACCTACACCGGGGAGCTGTTTTTT	CASSLVGTYTGELFF
TRBV30	-	TRBJ1-2	-	TGTGCCTGGAGAAGGTCGAGTGACCGAGCTAACTATGGCTACACCTTC	CAWRRSSDRANYGYTF
TRBV9	TRBD2	TRBJ2-7	-	TGTGCCAGCAGCCCTCGGGCTAGCGGGAACTACGAGCAGTACTTC	CASSPRASGNYEQYF
TRBV12-5	TRBD1	TRBJ2-3	-	TGTGCTAGTGCCCTAGGGGGACAGGGGAGCACAGATACGCAGTATTTT	CASALGGQGSTDTQYF
TRBV10-3	-	TRBJ1-3	-	TGTGCCATCAGTGAGGGGATCTCTGGAAACACCATATATTTT	CAISEGISGNTIYF
TRBV6-4	-	TRBJ1-5	-	TGTGCCAGCAGTGAGATGGGGAACCAGCCCCAGCATTTT	CASSEMGNQPQHF
TRBV5-6	TRBD2	TRBJ2-7	-	TGTGCCAGCAGCTTGTGGCAGCCGATAGCGGGAGGAAACTACGAGCAGTACTTC	CASSLWQPIAGGNYEQYF
TRBV5-5	TRBD1	TRBJ1-5	-	TGTGCCAGCAGCTCGGGACAGGGGGCGAGTCAGCCCCAGCATTTT	CASSSGQGASQPQHF
TRBV28	-	TRBJ1-3	once	TGTGCCAGCAGTTTATATGCAGCTGGAAACACCATATATTTT	CASSLYAAGNTIYF